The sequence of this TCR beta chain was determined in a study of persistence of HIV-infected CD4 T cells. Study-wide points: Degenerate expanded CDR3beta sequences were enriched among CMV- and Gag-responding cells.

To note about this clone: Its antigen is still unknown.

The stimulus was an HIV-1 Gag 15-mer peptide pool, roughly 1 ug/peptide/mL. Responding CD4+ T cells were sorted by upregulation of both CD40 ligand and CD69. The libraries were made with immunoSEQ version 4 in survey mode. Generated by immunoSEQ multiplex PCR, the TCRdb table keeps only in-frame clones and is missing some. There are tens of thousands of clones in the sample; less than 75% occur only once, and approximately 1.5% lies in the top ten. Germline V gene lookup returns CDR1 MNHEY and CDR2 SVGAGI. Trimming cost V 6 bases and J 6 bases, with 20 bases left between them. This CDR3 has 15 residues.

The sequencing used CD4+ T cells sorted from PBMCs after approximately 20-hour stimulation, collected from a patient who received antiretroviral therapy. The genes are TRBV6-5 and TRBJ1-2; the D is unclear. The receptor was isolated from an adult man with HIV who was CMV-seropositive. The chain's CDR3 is CASRLLPGLGNGYTF. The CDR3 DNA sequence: TGTGCCAGCAGGCTCCTCCCGGGTCTCGGAAATGGCTACACCTTC.